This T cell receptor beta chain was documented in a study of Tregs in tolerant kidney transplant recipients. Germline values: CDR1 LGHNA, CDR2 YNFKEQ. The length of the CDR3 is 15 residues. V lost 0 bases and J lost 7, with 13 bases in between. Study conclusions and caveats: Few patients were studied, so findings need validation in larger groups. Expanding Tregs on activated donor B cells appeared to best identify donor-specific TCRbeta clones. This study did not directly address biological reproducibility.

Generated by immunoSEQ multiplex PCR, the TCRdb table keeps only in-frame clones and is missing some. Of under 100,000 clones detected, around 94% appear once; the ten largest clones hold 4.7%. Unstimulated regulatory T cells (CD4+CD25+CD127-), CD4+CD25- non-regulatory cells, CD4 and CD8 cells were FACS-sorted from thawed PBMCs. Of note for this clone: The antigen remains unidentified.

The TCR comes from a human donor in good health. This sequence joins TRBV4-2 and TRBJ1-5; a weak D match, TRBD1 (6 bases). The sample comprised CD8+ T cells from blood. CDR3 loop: CASSQDGGPRQPQHF. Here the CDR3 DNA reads TGTGCCAGCAGCCAAGATGGGGGCCCCCGGCAGCCCCAGCATTTT.